The rows below give T cell receptor beta chains drawn from one sample of a study of T cells expressing NK-cell markers. For each CDR3 protein, TCRdb gives one entry from its re-call of the 5' RACE reads, without DNA. This sample's table has roughly 160,000 distinct CDR3 sequences. The sample taken for sequencing was blood T cells: a sorted CD56 or NKG2C T cell subset, CD4+ or CD8+ T cells, or bulk PBMC T cells (not recorded which). These receptors came from a man aged 18-69 years in good health. Each CDR3 is given with its conserved first and last residue.

v_call	j_call	cdr3_aa
TRBV20-1	TRBJ1-2	CSAPWGNYGYTF
TRBV6-1	TRBJ1-3	CASSTPTSSGNTIYF
TRBV6-1	TRBJ2-7	CASSESDGEGYEQYF
TRBV7-9	TRBJ2-5	CASSLVNEETQYF
TRBV9	TRBJ1-2	CASSVSTDRGSGYTF
TRBV12-3/TRBV12-4	TRBJ1-1	CASSSTPGSNTEAFF
TRBV15	TRBJ2-3	CATSREDLRTDTQYF
TRBV7-9	TRBJ1-2	CASSLSPRSDNYGYTF
TRBV7-9	TRBJ2-7	CASSAPNGIPYEQYF
TRBV6-1	TRBJ1-2	CASSVGSIANYGYTF
TRBV2	TRBJ1-1	CASSWTGGSFGTEAFF
TRBV6-5	TRBJ2-2	CASSSGLGTGELFF
TRBV7-8	TRBJ1-4	CASSLGFTSQEGLGEKLFF
TRBV7-9	TRBJ1-2	CASSSPAGTGWDGYTF
TRBV7-3	TRBJ2-1	CASSLSVGGRDEQFF
TRBV7-7	TRBJ2-3	CASSLAVWTDTQYF
TRBV12-3/TRBV12-4	TRBJ2-3	CASSNPGRRGTDTQYF
TRBV12-5	TRBJ2-3	CASGPGLSSTDTQYF
TRBV12-3/TRBV12-4	TRBJ1-6	CASSLGRQVDSPLHF
TRBV5-1	TRBJ2-5	CASSFGTGPGETQYF
TRBV28	TRBJ1-5	CASSSVGEGNQPQHF
TRBV6-2/TRBV6-3	TRBJ1-1	CASSYLGVETEAFF
TRBV28	TRBJ2-1	CASTLGLAGYYNEQFF
TRBV7-2	TRBJ2-1	CASSWSYNEQFF
TRBV7-9	TRBJ2-5	CATGSGAQETQYF
TRBV6-2/TRBV6-3	TRBJ1-6	CASSLTGSGSPLHF
TRBV6-1	TRBJ2-3	CASSEGTGHTDTQYF
TRBV13	TRBJ2-7	CASSLQSVPYEQYF
TRBV20-1	TRBJ2-3	CSARVSVEGPTDTQYF
TRBV4-2	TRBJ2-2	CASSRGPGQASTGELFF
TRBV7-9	TRBJ2-1	CASSFVGGAYNEQFF
TRBV7-9	TRBJ2-1	CASTLLEVAGDNEQFF
TRBV28	TRBJ2-7	CASSTPGLRAEQYF
TRBV7-8	TRBJ2-3	CASTPSPGDTQYF
TRBV27	TRBJ2-5	CASSRGGLWETQYF
TRBV7-8	TRBJ2-7	CASSLGPTATYEQYF
TRBV28	TRBJ2-6	CASSFYTGSPSGANVLTF
TRBV5-6	TRBJ2-1	CASSLGLYNEQFF
TRBV11-2	TRBJ1-4	CASSRYLGRGGEKLFF
TRBV11-2	TRBJ2-1	CASSLTASGGNEQFF
TRBV11-2	TRBJ2-1	CASSSPRLAGSYNEQFF
TRBV18	TRBJ1-5	CASSPVPDSNQPQHF
TRBV27	TRBJ2-1	CASSFPGRYNEQFF
TRBV7-8	TRBJ2-5	CASSDPTRPRGQETQYF
TRBV13	TRBJ2-5	CASGAGGVYQETQYF
TRBV4-1	TRBJ1-2	CASSQGFKANYGYTF
TRBV13	TRBJ2-7	CASSLGSGQGTYEQYF
TRBV11-2	TRBJ2-2	CASSYTGGASAGELFF
TRBV14	TRBJ2-1	CASSQDPRLAGGAQVQFF